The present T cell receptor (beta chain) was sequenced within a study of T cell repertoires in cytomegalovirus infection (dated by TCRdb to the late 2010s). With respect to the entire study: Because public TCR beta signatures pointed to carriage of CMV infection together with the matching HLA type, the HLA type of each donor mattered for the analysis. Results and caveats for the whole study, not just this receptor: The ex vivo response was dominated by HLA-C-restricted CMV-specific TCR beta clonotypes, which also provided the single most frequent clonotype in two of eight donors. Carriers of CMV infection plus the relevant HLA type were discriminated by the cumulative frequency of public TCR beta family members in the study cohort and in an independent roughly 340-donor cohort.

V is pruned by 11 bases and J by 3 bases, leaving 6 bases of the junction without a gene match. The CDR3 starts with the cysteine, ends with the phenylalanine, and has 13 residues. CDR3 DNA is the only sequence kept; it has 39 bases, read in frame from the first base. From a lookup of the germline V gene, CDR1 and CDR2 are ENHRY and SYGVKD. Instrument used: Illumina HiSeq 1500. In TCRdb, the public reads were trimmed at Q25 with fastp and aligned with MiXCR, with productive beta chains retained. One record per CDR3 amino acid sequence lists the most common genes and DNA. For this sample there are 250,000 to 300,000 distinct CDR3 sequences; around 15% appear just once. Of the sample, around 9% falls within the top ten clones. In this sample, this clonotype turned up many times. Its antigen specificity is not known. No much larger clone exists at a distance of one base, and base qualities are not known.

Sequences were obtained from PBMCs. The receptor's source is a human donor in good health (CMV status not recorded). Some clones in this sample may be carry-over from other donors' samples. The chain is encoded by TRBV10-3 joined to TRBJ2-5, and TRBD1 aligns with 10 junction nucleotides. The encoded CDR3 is CAVSGTGEETQYF. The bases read TGTGCCGTCTCCGGGACAGGGGAAGAGACCCAGTACTTC.